The 5 T cell receptor beta chains below were found in one sample sequenced in a study of blood T cells in healthy people across ages. The authors ran a second PCR of roughly 6 to 12 cycles using a sample-barcoded 5' primer and a J-beta primer mix. TCRdb analysed the 5' RACE reads with MiXCR anew, one entry per CDR3 protein. This table has over 1,500,000 distinct CDR3 sequences, roughly two fifths appearing once. Sequencing input: blood. All receptors derive from a human donor in good health.

The rearrangement links TRBV6-1 to TRBJ2-7; 8 nucleotides line up with TRBD1. Germline trimming cut 10 bases from V and 3 bases from J; bases unmatched to any gene: 8. The CDR3 runs 13 residues. In germline, CDR1 is MNHNS, CDR2 SASEGT. For the CDR3, the DNA is TGTGCCACCCGGACAGGGCCTCACTACGAGCAGTACTTC. Translating it yields CATRTGPHYEQYF.

As for this clonotype: At one of its ends the junction is not consistent with the germline gene, which may arise from a read error. J is TRBJ2-5 and V is TRBV20-1; D is unclear. The end of the DNA fits TRBJ2-7 better, so the J call may be wrong. From germline, CDR1 is DFQATT and CDR2 SNEGSKA (reference sequence). This CDR3 region has 13 residues. The CDR3: CGARTEIGDEQYF. The CDR3 nucleotides are TGCGGTGCTAGGACCGAAATTGGGGACGAGCAGTACTTC.

V and J are TRBV20-1 and TRBJ2-1, with TRBD2 as a possible D gene (7 bases). Germline values: CDR1 DFQATT, CDR2 SNEGSKA (reference sequence). The CDR3 is 15 amino acids. With 2 bases removed from V and 6 bases from J, the gap between germline ends came to 17 bases. The DNA for the CDR3 is TGCAGTGCTAGACGCCAACGGGGGGCCCGCAATGAGCAGTTCTTC. Its protein product is CSARRQRGARNEQFF.

The chain is built from TRBV24-1 and TRBJ2-7, with TRBD1 identical over 7 bases. The tail of the sequence fits TRBJ2-5 better, so the J call may be wrong. CDR1 is KGHDR and CDR2 is SFDVKD in the germline V gene. The CDR3 has 13 residues. The CDR3 DNA is TGTGCCACACGCGAACAGGGGACGGAGACCCAGTACTTC. It specifies CATREQGTETQYF.

The chain couples TRBV9 to TRBJ1-1; D not resolved. The CDR3 has 14 residues. Germline values: CDR1 SGDLS, CDR2 YYNGEE. Trimming left V 0 bases short and J 5 bases short, with 11 bases between. The CDR3, as DNA: TGTGCCAGCAGCGTAGAGGATCTTAGGACTGAAGCTTTCTTT. Its translation is CASSVEDLRTEAFF.